This T cell receptor beta chain was identified during a study of blood T cell repertoires in COVID-19. Overall study: Samples of COVID-19 (acute and convalescent) were obtained from the United States, Italy and Spain. T cells, B-cell-depleted T cells, or PBMCs provided the cDNA or gDNA that served as material.

This CDR3 spans 14 amino acids. The germline CDR1 and CDR2 sequences are LNHDA and SQIVND (reference sequence). The ends lost 5 bases at V and 7 bases at J; junction bases unmatched: 7. Authors' processing steps: Reference gene primer amplification gave estimated nucleated cell counts. The repertoire was sequenced with immunoSEQ multiplex PCR; TCRdb's copy has only in-frame clones and lacks some. Clone size and the V and J calls come from that table; the DNA yielded D and trimming. The sample has some 170,000 clones, roughly 89% seen once. Sequenced sample: peripheral blood. The TCR sequence derives from a woman in her 50s with acute or convalescent COVID-19. The V gene is TRBV19, the J gene TRBJ1-4; TRBD1 aligns across 7 bases. The CDR3 DNA reads as TGTGCCAGTAGTCAGGGGGGTGTCGGTGAAAAACTGTTTTTT. Protein product: CASSQGGVGEKLFF.